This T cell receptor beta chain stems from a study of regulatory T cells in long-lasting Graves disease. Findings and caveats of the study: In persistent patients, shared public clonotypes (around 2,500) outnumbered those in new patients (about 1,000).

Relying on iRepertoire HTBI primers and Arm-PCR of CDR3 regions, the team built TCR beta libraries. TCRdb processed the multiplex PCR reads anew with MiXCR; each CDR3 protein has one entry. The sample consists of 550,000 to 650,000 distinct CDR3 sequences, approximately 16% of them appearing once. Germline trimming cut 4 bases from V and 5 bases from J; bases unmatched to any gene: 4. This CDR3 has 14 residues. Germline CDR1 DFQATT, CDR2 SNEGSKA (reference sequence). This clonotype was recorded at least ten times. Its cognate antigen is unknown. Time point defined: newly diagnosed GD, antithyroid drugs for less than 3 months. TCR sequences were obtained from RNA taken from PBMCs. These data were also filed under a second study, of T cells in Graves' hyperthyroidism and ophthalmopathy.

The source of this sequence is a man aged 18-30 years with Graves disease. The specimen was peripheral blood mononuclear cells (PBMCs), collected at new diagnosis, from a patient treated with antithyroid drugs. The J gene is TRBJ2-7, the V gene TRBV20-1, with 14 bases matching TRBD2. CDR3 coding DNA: TGCAGTGCTACCAGACTAGCGGGAGGGGACGAGCAGTACTTC. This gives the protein CSATRLAGGDEQYF.